These 30 T cell receptor beta chains came from one sample sequenced in a study of CD8 T cells in Susac syndrome. Random hexamers primed reverse transcription of about 0.45 to 1 ug RNA. MiXCR was run by TCRdb on the immunoSEQ multiplex PCR reads, yielding one entry per CDR3 protein. The sample records about 200,000 distinct CDR3 sequences, 95% being singletons. The specimen sequenced was CD4+ T cells from PBMCs. All receptors come from a human donor in good health.

This chain links TRBV18 with TRBJ2-7; D uncertain. CDR3 length: 13 residues. Germline assignment: CDR1 KGHSH and CDR2 LQKENI. V lost 4 bases and J lost 6, with 13 bases in between. The CDR3 here is CASSRGESGEQYV. The CDR3 DNA reads TGTGCCAGCTCACGAGGTGAGTCGGGCGAGCAGTACGTC.

This chain joins TRBV29-1 and TRBJ2-3; TRBD1 might be the D (6 bases). CDR3 length: 14 amino acids. V was shortened by 8 bases and J by 2 bases, with 17 bases between the two germline ends. Germline CDR1 and CDR2: SQVTM and ANQGSEA. CDR3 sequence (DNA): TGCAGCCTTCGCCAGGACAGCCCCACAGATACGCAGTATTTT. Encoded protein: CSLRQDSPTDTQYF.

The chain's CDR3 is CASSFTGRWIDEQYF. As DNA, the CDR3 is TGTGCCAGCAGCTTCACGGGACGGTGGATAGACGAGCAGTACTTC. The chain couples TRBV7-2 to TRBJ2-7; D may match TRBD1 or TRBD2 (5 bases each). Per germline, CDR1 SGHTA and CDR2 FQGNSA. The CDR3 is 15 residues long. Deletions cut 3 bases from V and 5 bases from J, with 17 bases between.

The chain combines TRBV20-1 with TRBJ2-7, with 7 bases aligning to TRBD1. The ends lost 6 bases at V and 0 bases at J; junction bases unmatched: 5. Germline V CDR1 and CDR2: DFQATT, SNEGSKA (reference sequence). The CDR3 contains 13 residues. CDR3 sequence: CSATRDSSYEQYF. As DNA, the CDR3 is TGCAGTGCCACCCGGGACAGCTCCTACGAGCAGTACTTC.

The chain is built from TRBV7-7 and TRBJ2-1; TRBD1 matches 9 bases. The junction had 5 bases not matched to a gene; V was cut back by 4 bases and J by 4 bases. This CDR3 comprises 15 residues. Germline V CDR1 and CDR2: SSHAT, FNYEAQ (reference sequence). DNA of the CDR3: TGTGCCAGCAGCTCTGGACAGGGGTCATACAATGAGCAGTTCTTC. Translating it yields CASSSGQGSYNEQFF.

This chain connects TRBV27 to TRBJ2-3; D is perhaps TRBD2 (6 bases). The V and J ends lost 8 bases and 5 bases respectively, with 17 bases between them. The CDR3 is 14 amino acids. The V gene's germline CDR1 is MNHEY and CDR2 SMNVEV (reference sequence). The CDR3 is CASATDGEEDTQYF. The CDR3 DNA reads TGTGCCAGCGCGACGGACGGGGAGGAAGATACGCAGTATTTT.

This chain's CDR3 is CASSRPGQGSTEAFF. The CDR3 DNA reads TGTGCCAGCAGCCGACCCGGACAGGGGAGCACTGAAGCTTTCTTT. The J gene is TRBJ1-1, the V gene TRBV3-1, with 9 bases that match TRBD1. The germline CDR1 and CDR2 sequences are LGHDT and YNNKEL (reference sequence). The CDR3 consists of 15 residues. V dropped 4 bases and J dropped 4; count of bases not matched to a gene: 7.

The chain employs TRBV5-1 and TRBJ1-1, with D unclear. This CDR3 contains 14 residues. The germline V gene encodes CDR1 SGHRS and CDR2 YFSETQ. Trimming stripped 6 bases from V and 3 bases from J, with 15 bases between. The CDR3 DNA follows: TGCGCCAGCACCCAAGGCCCCAGGCACACTGAAGCTTTCTTT. It encodes CASTQGPRHTEAFF.

Points on this clonotype: The junction and the germline gene differ at one end; a read error may be behind it. This chain joins TRBV20-1 and TRBJ2-6; D gene ambiguous. This CDR3 is 14 amino acids long. Germline V gene lookup returns CDR1 DFQATT and CDR2 SNEGSKA (reference sequence). The CDR3 reads CSARDGSGANVLTF. In nucleotides, the CDR3 is TGCAGTGCCAGAGACGGTTCTGGGGCCAACGTCCTGACTTTC.

The chain links TRBV29-1 to TRBJ2-3; 8 bases are a match to TRBD2. CDR1 and CDR2 from the germline V gene are SQVTM and ANQGSEA. V was pared by 7 bases and J by 5 bases, with 8 bases of the junction left unmatched. The CDR3 has 13 amino acids. This CDR3 reads CSALGLAGDTQYF. For the CDR3, the DNA is TGCAGCGCCCTAGGGCTAGCGGGAGATACGCAGTATTTT.

The V and J genes are TRBV27 and TRBJ2-1, with no clear D. CDR1 and CDR2 (germline): MNHEY, SMNVEV (reference sequence). Trimming pared 0 bases from V and 8 bases from J, leaving 17 bases between. CDR3 length: 16 residues. CDR3 loop: CASSLSLSAPGDEQFF. CDR3 coding DNA: TGTGCCAGCAGTTTATCGTTATCCGCTCCGGGCGATGAGCAGTTCTTC.

The CDR3 DNA follows: TGTGCCACTTCAGGCGGGGTCTACGAGCAGTACGTC. Translation: CATSGGVYEQYV. This rearrangement joins TRBV6-2 or TRBV6-3 to TRBJ2-7; D perhaps matches TRBD2 (6 bases). The ends were cut back, 10 bases at V and 3 bases at J, with 13 bases in the middle. Germline V lookup: CDR1 MNHEY, CDR2 SVGEGT. CDR3 length equals 12 residues.

This chain joins TRBV12-3 or TRBV12-4 and TRBJ2-3; TRBD2 matches at 10 bases. The CDR3 is 16 amino acids. V lost 7 bases and J lost 6; bases outside the gene matches: 13. CDR3 sequence reads: CASTNSEASGSDTQYF. CDR3 nucleotides: TGTGCCAGCACCAACTCAGAGGCTAGCGGGAGTGATACGCAGTATTTT.

The chain is built from TRBV6-5 and TRBJ1-1; maybe TRBD1 (6 bases). The germline CDR1 and CDR2 sequences are MNHEY and SVGAGI. The V end lost 10 bases, the J end lost 1 base, and 13 bases lay between the germline ends. The CDR3 has 13 amino acids. CDR3 in amino acids: CATDRGPNTEAFF. The CDR3 DNA follows: TGTGCCACGGATCGGGGGCCGAACACTGAAGCTTTCTTT.

The rearrangement uses TRBV9 and TRBJ1-2; perhaps TRBD1 as D (5 bases). The CDR3 consists of 13 residues. V was trimmed by 8 bases and J by 5 bases, leaving 16 bases between them. The germline CDR1 and CDR2 sequences are SGDLS and YYNGEE. CDR3 residues: CASSTGPGYGYTF. The CDR3 region has the DNA TGTGCCAGTAGTACAGGACCGGGATATGGCTACACCTTC.

The chain uses TRBV28 and TRBJ2-1; TRBD2 agrees at 7 bases. CDR1 is MDHEN and CDR2 is SYDVKM in the germline V gene. Trimming removed 11 bases from V and 2 bases from J; junction bases left unmatched: 6. The CDR3 loop spans 13 amino acids. CDR3 coding DNA: TGTGCCGGGGGAGGGAGGGCCTACAATGAGCAGTTCTTC. Its protein is CAGGGRAYNEQFF.

The CDR3, as DNA: TGTGCCAGCAGCTTCACCTACCCGGACAGGAGGGAGACCCAGTACTTC. As protein: CASSFTYPDRRETQYF. This rearrangement joins TRBV7-9 to TRBJ2-5; 7 bases align to TRBD1. The CDR3 runs 16 residues. Germline V CDR1 and CDR2: SEHNR, FQNEAQ (reference sequence). The V gene end was trimmed by 3 bases and the J gene end by 5 bases; junction bases not matched to a gene: 12.

The chain combines TRBV30 with TRBJ1-2; no firm D call. The CDR3 totals 14 residues. Germline CDR1 GTSNPN, CDR2 SVGIG (reference sequence). Trimming left V 1 base short and J 9 bases short, with 18 bases between. CDR3 nucleotide sequence: TGTGCCTGGAGTGGCGATCAGGTTTTCGGTCGCTACACCTTC. It encodes CAWSGDQVFGRYTF.

The rearrangement uses TRBV9 and TRBJ1-6, with unresolved D. This CDR3 comprises 13 residues. The V end lost 2 bases, the J end lost 9 bases, and 9 bases lay between the germline ends. Germline CDR1 SGDLS, CDR2 YYNGEE. The CDR3 sequence is CASSVRWGSPLHF. The CDR3 DNA reads as TGTGCCAGCAGCGTGAGGTGGGGTTCACCCCTCCACTTT.

The rearrangement uses TRBV3-1 and TRBJ1-2; no clear D. Between the trimmed V and J ends, which lost 3 bases and 6 bases, there was a span of 5 bases. Germline lookup yields CDR1 LGHDT and CDR2 YNNKEL (reference sequence). The CDR3 spans 11 residues. The CDR3 DNA reads TGTGCCAGCAGCCACAGCCATGGCTACACCTTC. Encoded protein: CASSHSHGYTF.

This chain joins TRBV6-6 and TRBJ2-7, with a tentative D call TRBD1 (5 bases). V lost 5 bases and J 0 bases, leaving 8 bases between the germline ends. Germline V gives CDR1 MNHNY, CDR2 SVGAGI (reference sequence). The CDR3 covers 13 residues. The CDR3, as DNA: TGTGCCAGCAGTCATGGGGCCTCCTACGAGCAGTACGTC. Translated: CASSHGASYEQYV.

The chain recombines TRBV29-1 with TRBJ1-2; D may be TRBD1 (5 bases). The CDR3 totals 13 residues. Germline CDR1 SQVTM, CDR2 ANQGSEA. Trimming stripped 4 bases from V and 0 bases from J, with 9 bases between. Here the CDR3 DNA reads TGCAGCGTTGGGGGCCGAGCTAACTATGGCTACACCTTC. Encoded protein: CSVGGRANYGYTF.

The gene calls are TRBV20-1 and TRBJ2-2; D may be TRBD1 or TRBD2 (5 bases each). Germline CDR1 is DFQATT and CDR2 is SNEGSKA (reference sequence). The germline V and J ends were trimmed by 0 bases and 2 bases, with 10 bases remaining between them. The CDR3 is 15 residues long. Here the CDR3 reads CSARDHGDNTGELFF. In DNA form, the CDR3 reads TGCAGTGCTAGAGATCACGGGGACAACACCGGGGAGCTGTTTTTT.

The genes are TRBV20-1 and TRBJ2-3; TRBD2 matches at 8 bases. The germline V gene has CDR1 DFQATT and CDR2 SNEGSKA (reference sequence). J gave up 2 bases and V 3 bases, and 1 base lay outside the gene matches. CDR3 size: 13 residues. The CDR3 here is CSASGRATDTQYF. CDR3 nucleotides: TGCAGTGCTAGCGGGAGGGCCACAGATACGCAGTATTTT.

V is TRBV20-1 and J is TRBJ2-1, with D unclear. Germline values: CDR1 DFQATT, CDR2 SNEGSKA (reference sequence). The V and J ends lost 5 bases and 4 bases respectively, with 6 bases between them. CDR3 length: 11 residues. The CDR3 region is CSAPIYNEQFF. The CDR3, as DNA: TGCAGTGCTCCCATTTACAATGAGCAGTTCTTC.

This rearrangement joins TRBV3-1 to TRBJ2-2, with TRBD2 as a possible D gene (6 bases). V was shortened by 4 bases and J by 2 bases, with 14 bases between the two germline ends. Per the germline V gene, CDR1 is LGHDT and CDR2 is YNNKEL (reference sequence). The CDR3 totals 16 residues. The CDR3 DNA follows: TGTGCCAGCAGCCTTGGTGTAGCGGCCAACACCGGGGAGCTGTTTTTT. This sequence encodes CASSLGVAANTGELFF. Full variable domain (outside the CDR3, taken from reference TRBV3-1 and TRBJ2-2): DTAVSQTPKYLVTQMGNDKSIKCEQNLGHDTMYWYKQDSKKFLKIMFSYNNKELIINETVPNRFSPKSPDKAHLNLHINSLELGDSAVYFCASSLGVAANTGELFFGEGSRLTVL.

The chain links TRBV10-3 to TRBJ2-5; D gene ambiguous. This CDR3 is built from 12 residues. Germline V gene data show CDR1 as ENHRY and CDR2 as SYGVKD. V lost 3 bases to trimming and J lost 3 bases, with 5 bases between them. The CDR3 region is CAISDTEETQYF. In DNA form, the CDR3 reads TGTGCCATCAGTGACACGGAAGAGACCCAGTACTTC.

The chain recombines TRBV6-5 with TRBJ2-7, with D possibly TRBD2 on 6 matching bases. Germline V gene sequence: CDR1 MNHEY, CDR2 SVGAGI. Trimming left V 5 bases short and J 0 bases short, with 14 bases between. This CDR3 is 15 amino acids long. The CDR3: CASSDLAGSSYEQYV. In DNA, the CDR3 is TGTGCCAGCAGTGACCTTGCCGGGAGCTCCTACGAGCAGTACGTC.

The rearrangement uses TRBV6-5 and TRBJ2-1; D uncertain. The CDR3 consists of 12 residues. Trimming left V 6 bases short and J 5 bases short, with 8 bases between. CDR1 and CDR2 from the germline V gene are MNHEY and SVGAGI. The CDR3 sequence is CASSRPDNEQFF. The CDR3 bases are TGTGCCAGCAGCAGACCAGACAATGAGCAGTTCTTC.

The chain joins TRBV20-1 to TRBJ2-4; possible D gene TRBD1, 5 bases. V lost 6 bases and J 0 bases, leaving 12 bases between the germline ends. This CDR3 is 14 amino acids long. Germline loops: CDR1 DFQATT, CDR2 SNEGSKA (reference sequence). CDR3 coding DNA: TGCAGTGCCCTAGACAGAATAGCCAAAAACATTCAGTACTTC. Translated, it gives CSALDRIAKNIQYF.